The entry below describes one T cell receptor (beta chain). No antigen is known for it. A commercial ELISA kit detecting HCMV-specific IgG in serum was used to determine HCMV serostatus. Ficoll density gradient centrifugation was used to isolate peripheral blood mononuclear cells from blood. These data belong to a study of T cells expressing NK-cell markers (dated by TCRdb to 2018 to 2021). Regarding the complete study: Seven or eight donors provided sorted CD3+CD56+NKG2C+, CD3+CD56+NKG2C- and CD3+CD56-NKG2C+ T-cell subsets, whose TCR beta-chain repertoires were profiled. Illumina HiSeq 2000/2500, MiSeq or NextSeq was used to sequence libraries as 2 x 150 bp reads. Among the eight sequenced donors, seven were HCMV-seropositive and one was HCMV-seronegative. The study sequenced eight donors, all healthy volunteers chosen at random: three men and five women. Overall study results and their limits: It remained unclear whether the expanded NKG2C-expressing T cell clones were specific for HCMV antigens. In roughly six donors, the dominant CD3+CD56+NKG2C+ clonotypes were among the top 10 CD8+ clonotypes and accounted for roughly 1.0-8% of CD8+ T cells. Those dominant clonotypes were again the most abundant among CD3+CD56-NKG2C+ cells in a few donors, at about 25-60.1%.

The reads were generated on an Illumina HiSeq 2000. TCR beta cDNA libraries were made by 5'RACE template switching that added a universal primer site and unique molecular identifiers. cDNA synthesis was primed from the TCR beta constant segment and was followed by two successive PCR amplification steps. For the original study's pipeline: MIGEC was used to demultiplex reads and group reads by UMI, and MiTCR was used to assemble and quantify clonotypes. Only TCR cDNA sequences supported by at least two reads were kept to exclude erroneous sequences. The tcR package was used for downstream repertoire analysis, with clonotypes matched between fractions based on CDR3 nucleotide sequence plus V segment. VDJmatch was used to annotate antigen specificity against VDJdb, with one amino acid substitution allowed in CDR3. The reads underwent TCRdb reprocessing, giving one record for each CDR3 protein sequence and no DNA. Clone size and V and J calls follow TCRdb, not the original study. This sample's listing comprises 200,000 to 300,000 distinct CDR3 sequences. Around 0.4% of the sample is taken by the ten largest.

Taken from cysteine to phenylalanine, the CDR3 has 15 residues. A DNA sequence was not provided. Reading the germline V gene gives CDR1 MNHEY and CDR2 SVGEGT. The chain uses TRBV6-2 or TRBV6-3 and TRBJ2-7; the TCRdb D gene call, TRBD2, has no DNA to confirm it. The sequence derives from a man younger than 30 in good health. Donor details come from another sample of the same person, matched by shared clones. The specimen sequenced was blood T cells: a sorted CD56 or NKG2C T cell subset, CD4+ or CD8+ T cells, or bulk PBMC T cells (not recorded which). The CDR3 region reads CASRTRLAGTYEQYF.